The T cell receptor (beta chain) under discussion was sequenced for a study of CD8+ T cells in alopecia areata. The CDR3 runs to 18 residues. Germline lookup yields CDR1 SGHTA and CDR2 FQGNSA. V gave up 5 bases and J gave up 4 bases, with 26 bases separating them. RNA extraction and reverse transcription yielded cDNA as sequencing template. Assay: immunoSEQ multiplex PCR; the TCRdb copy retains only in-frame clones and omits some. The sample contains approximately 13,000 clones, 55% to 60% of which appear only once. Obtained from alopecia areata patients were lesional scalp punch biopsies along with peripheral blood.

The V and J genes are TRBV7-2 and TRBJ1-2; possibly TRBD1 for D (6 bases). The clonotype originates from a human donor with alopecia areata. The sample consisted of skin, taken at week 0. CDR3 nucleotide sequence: TGTGCCAGCAGCCGCAACCGTGGCATACCAGGGGAGGGCTATGGCTACACCTTC. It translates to CASSRNRGIPGEGYGYTF.